Below, 21 T cell receptor beta chains from the same sample are listed, as sequenced in a study of shared clonotypes between healthy human individuals. The data were produced by immunoSEQ multiplex PCR, yet TCRdb's version contains in-frame clones alone and is incomplete. The table includes roughly 700,000 clones, approximately 79% detected once. Sequencing input: memory CD4+ T cells sorted from blood. The subset denotes: CD45RA-negative fraction. These receptors originate from a woman between 25 and 40 years old in good health.

This chain links TRBV2 with TRBJ1-2, with D possibly TRBD1 on 6 matching bases. The CDR3 runs to 13 residues. V lost 11 bases and J lost 8, with 21 bases in between. Germline loops: CDR1 SNHLY, CDR2 FYNNEI. The CDR3 DNA reads TGTGCCGGGCACAACCAACAGGGTCCGGGCTACACCTTC. Translating it yields CAGHNQQGPGYTF.

The chain uses TRBV15 and TRBJ2-2; 7 bases are a match to TRBD2. Germline V gives CDR1 LNHNV, CDR2 YYDKDF (reference sequence). With V trimmed by 5 bases and J by 2 bases, 2 bases remained unmatched. CDR3 size: 14 residues. The chain's CDR3 is CATSGTTNTGELFF. The CDR3 DNA is TGTGCCACCAGCGGGACTACTAACACCGGGGAGCTGTTTTTT.

This clone was detected once. The genes are TRBV18 and TRBJ2-2, with D possibly matching TRBD1 (6 bases). Trimming removed 6 bases from V and 0 bases from J, with 8 bases in between. The CDR3 spans 14 residues. The V gene's germline CDR1 is KGHSH and CDR2 LQKENI. This CDR3 reads CASSRDTNTGELFF. The CDR3 bases are TGTGCCAGCTCCCGGGACACGAACACCGGGGAGCTGTTTTTT.

In this sample, this clone turned up a few times. The genes are TRBV25-1 and TRBJ1-6; D remains unclear. V was trimmed by 4 bases and J by 8 bases, leaving 15 bases between them. From germline, CDR1 is MGHDK and CDR2 SYGVNS. This CDR3 contains 15 residues. In DNA, the CDR3 is TGTGCCAGCAGTGCCCATAGCCGGGTAGATTCACCCCTCCACTTT. Its translation is CASSAHSRVDSPLHF.

The chain links TRBV27 to TRBJ2-2, with 12 bases that match TRBD2. V lost 4 bases and J lost 1; bases outside the gene matches: 4. Germline CDR1 is MNHEY and CDR2 is SMNVEV (reference sequence). This CDR3 is built from 17 residues. This chain's CDR3 is CASSSLAGGGNTGELFF. The CDR3 nucleotides read TGTGCCAGCAGTTCCCTAGCGGGAGGGGGGAACACCGGGGAGCTGTTTTTT.

The rearrangement uses TRBV28 and TRBJ1-2; 7 bases agree with TRBD1. CDR1 and CDR2 (germline): MDHEN, SYDVKM. V trimming: 2 bases; J trimming: 2 bases; junction bases outside the gene matches: 5. There are 15 residues in the CDR3. CDR3 DNA: TGTGCCAGCAGTTTAGGAAGGGGGCGCAACTATGGCTACACCTTC. Translation: CASSLGRGRNYGYTF.

This sequence joins TRBV7-9 and TRBJ2-1, with 7 positions matching TRBD2. The CDR3 extends over 13 amino acids. Looked up from germline, CDR1 is SEHNR and CDR2 is FQNEAQ (reference sequence). V was clipped by 2 bases and J by 15 bases; unmatched bases: 10. CDR3 amino acids: CASSLNDGRSPFF. CDR3 bases: TGTGCCAGCAGCTTAAACGACGGGAGGTCCCCGTTCTTC.

This rearrangement joins TRBV5-4 to TRBJ2-2; no reliable D call. Germline loops: CDR1 SGHNT, CDR2 YYREEE (reference sequence). This CDR3 region has 14 residues. Trimming removed 7 bases from V and 2 bases from J, with 12 bases in between. The CDR3 bases are TGTGCCAGCCAATGGGAATTAAACACCGGGGAGCTGTTTTTT. It translates to CASQWELNTGELFF.

This chain uses TRBV30 with TRBJ2-1, with 11 nucleotides matching TRBD2. Germline CDR1 reads GTSNPN; CDR2 reads SVGIG (reference sequence). Trimming removed 3 bases from V and 4 bases from J; junction bases left unmatched: 5. This CDR3 contains 15 residues. CDR3 amino acids: CAWRVSGRVYNEQFF. CDR3 sequence (DNA): TGTGCCTGGAGAGTTAGCGGGAGGGTGTACAATGAGCAGTTCTTC. The whole variable domain, filled in from reference TRBV30 and TRBJ2-1, reads SQTIHQWPATLVQPVGSPLSLECTVEGTSNPNLYWYRQAAGRGLQLLFYSVGIGQISSEVPQNLSASRPQDRQFILSSKKLLLSDSGFYLCAWRVSGRVYNEQFFGPGTRLTVL.

The chain recombines TRBV5-1 with TRBJ2-2; D is perhaps TRBD2 (5 bases). Germline V gene sequence: CDR1 SGHRS, CDR2 YFSETQ. Trimming removed 0 bases from V and 6 bases from J, with 12 bases in between. The CDR3 is 15 residues long. The DNA for the CDR3 is TGCGCCAGCAGCTTGGGGCTAGCTAGTTCCGGGGAGCTGTTTTTT. Protein: CASSLGLASSGELFF.

CDR3 nucleotide sequence: TGTGCCAGCAGAGATGGGGTTGGGGTCAATCAGCCCCAGCATTTT. Translation gives CASRDGVGVNQPQHF. The genes are TRBV6-1 and TRBJ1-5; D unresolved. V shed 6 bases and J shed 3 bases, with 15 bases lying between them. The CDR3 is 15 amino acids. Germline V gene data show CDR1 as MNHNS and CDR2 as SASEGT.

The V call is TRBV6-1, the J call TRBJ2-7; possible D gene TRBD1, 6 bases. Trimming took off 10 bases at V and 7 bases at J, with 23 bases between the two ends. CDR1 and CDR2 (germline): MNHNS, SASEGT. This CDR3 has 14 residues. CDR3 region: CAILSGTIVGEQYF. The CDR3 DNA sequence: TGTGCCATTTTATCCGGGACAATCGTGGGGGAGCAGTACTTC.

The chain uses TRBV7-9 and TRBJ2-7; TRBD1 matches 8 bases. The V gene end was trimmed by 5 bases and the J gene end by 7 bases; junction bases not matched to a gene: 10. Germline CDR1 reads SEHNR; CDR2 reads FQNEAQ (reference sequence). The CDR3 runs 14 residues. The CDR3 is CASSVRTGLGEQYF. The CDR3 nucleotides are TGTGCCAGCAGCGTGAGGACAGGGCTGGGGGAGCAGTACTTC.

The chain recombines TRBV6-6 with TRBJ1-1; D is unclear. CDR3 length equals 15 residues. Germline-derived CDR1 and CDR2 are MNHNY and SVGAGI (reference sequence). V shed 7 bases and J shed 6 bases, with 21 bases lying between them. CDR3 amino acids: CASTPTLRREAEAFF. The CDR3 region has the DNA TGTGCCAGCACCCCGACGTTAAGGCGGGAAGCTGAAGCTTTCTTT.

The chain recombines TRBV11-2 with TRBJ2-1; TRBD2 is a possible D gene (6 bases). CDR3 size: 15 residues. The V and J ends lost 5 bases and 6 bases respectively, with 17 bases between them. Per germline, CDR1 SGHAT and CDR2 FQNNGV. For the CDR3, the DNA is TGTGCCAGCAGCCTAGGGATTGGGGGGTTCAATGAGCAGTTCTTC. Protein: CASSLGIGGFNEQFF.

The chain combines TRBV9 with TRBJ2-7; 12 bases match TRBD2. The trim removed 3 bases at V and 3 bases at J, leaving 16 bases unmatched. From germline, CDR1 is SGDLS and CDR2 YYNGEE. The CDR3 contains 19 residues. CDR3 DNA sequence: TGTGCCAGCAGCGCCGGACTAGCGGGGATGGGGGGTAGGTTCTACGAGCAGTACTTC. Amino acids: CASSAGLAGMGGRFYEQYF.

V is TRBV4-2 and J is TRBJ1-5; 12 bases match TRBD1. This CDR3 spans 18 amino acids. J was trimmed by 7 bases and V by 0 bases; bases with no gene match: 10. The germline gives CDR1 LGHNA, CDR2 YNFKEQ. This CDR3 is CASSQDEAWDRGHQPQHF. As DNA, the CDR3 is TGTGCCAGCAGCCAAGATGAGGCCTGGGACAGGGGGCACCAGCCCCAGCATTTT.

On this clone itself: A junction boundary mismatches the germline segment, possibly from a read error. The chain has TRBV6-1 and TRBJ2-7, with a weak D call TRBD1 (5 bases). There are 12 residues in the CDR3. Germline V gene lookup returns CDR1 MNHNS and CDR2 SASEGT. The CDR3 DNA sequence: TGTGCCAGCAGTAGAGACAGCTACAAGCAGTACTTC. As protein: CASSRDSYKQYF.

The chain employs TRBV18 and TRBJ1-2; 7 positions match TRBD1. V shed 5 bases and J 2 bases; nucleotides not matched to a gene: 8. Germline V gene sequence: CDR1 KGHSH, CDR2 LQKENI. CDR3 length equals 15 residues. This CDR3 reads CASSVTGAENYGYTF. The CDR3 nucleotides are TGTGCCAGCTCAGTCACAGGGGCCGAGAACTATGGCTACACCTTC.

Many counts were recorded for this clone. The CDR3 spells CASGRTANNEQFF. CDR3 sequence (DNA): TGTGCCAGCGGGCGGACAGCCAACAATGAGCAGTTCTTC. The gene calls are TRBV9 and TRBJ2-1, with D possibly matching TRBD1 (6 bases). Looked up from germline, CDR1 is SGDLS and CDR2 is YYNGEE. The CDR3 spans 13 residues. Trimming pared 7 bases from V and 5 bases from J, leaving 13 bases between.

This clone turned up a few times. J is TRBJ1-1 and V is TRBV7-9, with no clear D. CDR1 is SEHNR, CDR2 FQNEAQ, per germline (reference sequence). Trimming cost V 0 bases and J 2 bases, with 10 bases left between them. CDR3 length: 15 residues. The CDR3 bases are TGTGCCAGCAGCTTAGCGCCCGGGGTCAACACTGAAGCTTTCTTT. Its translation is CASSLAPGVNTEAFF.